The rows below give T cell receptor beta chains drawn from one sample of a study of shared clonotypes between healthy human individuals. TCRdb's copy holds only in-frame clones and misses some; the assay was immunoSEQ multiplex PCR. This sample yields about 580,000 clones, of which about 98% are seen a single time; 0.3% belongs to the top ten. The specimen was naive CD8+ T cells sorted from blood. The receptors here all came from a man aged 25 to 45 in good health. CDR3s include the opening cysteine and the closing phenylalanine or tryptophan. A D gene is named only where the DNA matches it firmly. Clone size is given for some rows only: seen once, a few or many times, or a class if the clone is expanded.

clone size	D gene	V gene	J gene	CDR3 protein	CDR3 DNA
-	TRBD2	TRBV13	TRBJ2-7	CASSSRWALAGQGGSYEQYF	TGTGCCAGCAGCTCCCGATGGGCACTAGCGGGGCAGGGAGGGTCCTACGAGCAGTACTTC
-	TRBD1	TRBV5-1	TRBJ2-7	CASSPAGTGSYEQYF	TGCGCCAGCAGCCCGGCAGGGACAGGCTCCTACGAGCAGTACTTC
-	TRBD1	TRBV28	TRBJ1-2	CASSSASTTGGDYGYTF	TGTGCCAGCAGTTCAGCCTCGACGACAGGGGGCGACTATGGCTACACCTTC
-	-	TRBV29-1	TRBJ2-7	CSVEDGSQQPSYEQYF	TGCAGCGTTGAAGATGGCAGCCAGCAACCTTCCTACGAGCAGTACTTC
-	TRBD1	TRBV7-8	TRBJ1-1	CASSWGNEGQGYTEAFF	TGTGCCAGCAGCTGGGGCAACGAGGGACAGGGGTACACTGAAGCTTTCTTT
once	-	TRBV7-9	TRBJ2-3	CASSEFSLGSTDTQYF	TGTGCCAGCAGCGAGTTCTCACTAGGAAGCACAGATACGCAGTATTTT
-	TRBD1	TRBV28	TRBJ1-1	CAVTGTGAKSWATEAFF	TGTGCCGTAACCGGGACAGGGGCTAAGAGTTGGGCCACTGAAGCTTTCTTT
-	-	TRBV6-1	TRBJ1-4	CASGTKAGKYEKLFF	TGTGCCAGCGGGACCAAGGCAGGGAAGTACGAAAAACTGTTTTTT
-	-	TRBV10-2	TRBJ2-5	CASSEGETQYF	TGCGCCAGCAGTGAGGGGGAGACCCAGTACTTC
-	-	TRBV9	TRBJ2-7	CASSGGGTEGDRLQYF	TGTGCCAGCAGCGGGGGCGGGACCGAGGGCGACCGATTGCAGTACTTC
once	TRBD1	TRBV27	TRBJ1-2	CASSPAGGTYGYTF	TGTGCCAGCAGTCCAGCAGGGGGCACCTATGGCTACACCTTC
-	-	TRBV27	TRBJ2-7	CASSLDLGTYEQYF	TGTGCCAGCAGTTTAGATCTGGGGACCTACGAGCAGTACTTC
-	TRBD1	TRBV4-3	TRBJ2-2	CASSQYRGTGELFF	TGCGCCAGCAGCCAATACAGGGGGACCGGGGAGCTGTTTTTT
once	-	TRBV7-9	TRBJ2-3	CASSLATSTDTQYF	TGTGCCAGCAGCTTGGCGACTAGCACAGATACGCAGTATTTT
-	TRBD1	TRBV14	TRBJ1-2	CASSQDLAGGNGYTF	TGTGCCAGCAGCCAAGATCTCGCAGGGGGAAATGGCTACACCTTC
-	TRBD2	TRBV11-2	TRBJ2-3	CASSSPMAGGTDTQYF	TGTGCCAGCAGCTCCCCTATGGCGGGAGGCACAGATACGCAGTATTTT
-	-	TRBV7-6	TRBJ1-1	CASSDGTSYTEAFF	TGTGCCAGCAGCGATGGGACATCCTACACTGAAGCTTTCTTT
-	-	TRBV5-1	TRBJ2-7	CASRYAPSYEQYF	TGCGCCAGCAGATATGCCCCATCCTACGAGCAGTACTTC
-	-	TRBV2	TRBJ2-3	CASSESPSSTDTQYF	TGTGCCAGCAGTGAATCGCCCTCTAGCACAGATACGCAGTATTTT
-	TRBD2	TRBV10-3	TRBJ2-1	CAISETTSGRRGYNEQFF	TGTGCCATCAGTGAAACGACTAGCGGGAGACGTGGATACAATGAGCAGTTCTTC
-	-	TRBV4-3	TRBJ1-2	CASSQDRGTEDGYTF	TGCGCCAGCAGCCAAGATAGAGGGACGGAGGATGGCTACACCTTC
once	-	TRBV9	TRBJ1-1	CASSTNTEAFF	TGTGCCAGCAGCACGAACACTGAAGCTTTCTTT
-	-	TRBV7-9	TRBJ1-4	CASSLGDGYGSEKLFF	TGTGCCAGCAGCTTAGGTGACGGCTACGGGAGCGAAAAACTGTTTTTT
-	TRBD2	TRBV7-9	TRBJ2-1	CASSLGTSGGNEQFF	TGTGCCAGCAGCTTGGGGACTAGCGGGGGAAATGAGCAGTTCTTC
-	TRBD1	TRBV7-9	TRBJ2-5	CASSLGQPRETQYF	TGTGCCAGCAGCTTGGGACAGCCGAGGGAGACCCAGTACTTC
-	TRBD2	TRBV12-5	TRBJ2-2	CASGLGLADGELFF	TGTGCTAGTGGTTTGGGGCTAGCGGACGGGGAGCTGTTTTTT
-	-	TRBV4-3	TRBJ2-1	CASSQERTNDEQFF	TGCGCCAGCAGCCAAGAACGGACAAACGATGAGCAGTTCTTC
-	-	TRBV4-3	TRBJ2-5	CASSQAHGETQYF	TGCGCCAGCAGCCAAGCGCATGGAGAGACCCAGTACTTC
-	-	TRBV7-9	TRBJ2-5	CASSFSRGLVGETQYF	TGTGCCAGCAGCTTTTCGAGGGGACTGGTCGGAGAGACCCAGTACTTC
-	-	TRBV7-2	TRBJ2-7	CASTPLGVTTSYEQYF	TGTGCCAGCACCCCCCTCGGGGTAACTACGTCCTACGAGCAGTACTTC
-	TRBD1	TRBV9	TRBJ2-6	CASSRRGTGGIGANVLTF	TGTGCCAGCAGCCGTAGAGGGACAGGGGGAATTGGGGCCAACGTCCTGACTTTC
-	-	TRBV11-2	TRBJ1-4	CASSFQGWATNEKLFF	TGTGCCAGCAGCTTCCAGGGGTGGGCGACTAATGAAAAACTGTTTTTT
-	-	TRBV29-1	TRBJ2-7	CSVEGAGSPNYEQYF	TGCAGCGTTGAAGGGGCCGGGTCCCCAAATTACGAGCAGTACTTC
-	TRBD2	TRBV5-1	TRBJ2-1	CASSFGTSGSVEQFF	TGCGCCAGCAGCTTCGGGACTAGCGGGAGTGTTGAGCAGTTCTTC
-	TRBD2	TRBV29-1	TRBJ2-1	CSVEEGGLAGRSYNEQFF	TGCAGCGTTGAAGAGGGGGGACTAGCGGGAAGGTCCTACAATGAGCAGTTCTTC
-	-	TRBV29-1	TRBJ2-1	CSVVGVQGLTFF	TGCAGCGTAGTAGGGGTACAGGGTCTGACGTTCTTC
-	-	TRBV6-5	TRBJ1-1	CASSYGRVTEAFF	TGTGCCAGCAGTTACGGGAGAGTGACTGAAGCTTTCTTT
-	-	TRBV27	TRBJ2-2	CASSFGQITGELFF	TGTGCCAGCAGTTTTGGACAAATCACCGGGGAGCTGTTTTTT
-	TRBD1	TRBV9	TRBJ1-5	CASSVGQGGDQPQHF	TGTGCCAGCAGCGTAGGACAGGGAGGGGATCAGCCCCAGCATTTT
-	TRBD2	TRBV7-8	TRBJ2-3	CASSLALRRGGSRAFSSDTQYF	TGTGCCAGCAGCTTAGCCTTGAGGCGGGGCGGGAGTAGGGCGTTTAGTTCAGATACGCAGTATTTT
-	TRBD1	TRBV7-6	TRBJ1-4	CASSIAGTGSGEKLFF	TGTGCCAGCAGCATTGCCGGGACAGGGAGCGGCGAAAAACTGTTTTTT
-	TRBD1	TRBV6-5	TRBJ1-2	CASSYSTGGLNYGYTF	TGTGCCAGCAGTTACTCGACAGGGGGCCTCAACTATGGCTACACCTTC
-	TRBD2	TRBV4-1	TRBJ2-1	CASSQVGLAAYNEQFF	TGCGCCAGCAGCCAAGTTGGGCTAGCGGCGTACAATGAGCAGTTCTTC
-	-	TRBV2	TRBJ1-4	CASSDGTLFF	TGTGCCAGCAGTGATGGGACCCTGTTTTTT